This TCR beta chain was identified during a study of early T cells in non-severe SARS-CoV-2 infection. About the research overall: RNA in bulk from unsorted whole blood was sequenced, and chains were unpaired.

V lost 8 bases to trimming and J lost 1 base, with 14 bases between them. The CDR3 has 14 amino acids. Looked up from germline, CDR1 is MNHNY and CDR2 is SVGAGI (reference sequence). TCRdb re-derived calls from the 5' RACE reads in MiXCR, one entry per CDR3 protein. The sample has approximately 79,000 distinct CDR3 sequences, approximately 13% seen once. The sequenced sample consisted of whole blood. The TCR comes from an adult who was a healthcare worker with PCR-confirmed SARS-CoV-2 infection or an uninfected control (not recorded which). The chain combines TRBV6-6 with TRBJ1-1; tentative D call: TRBD1 (6 bases). The CDR3 DNA is TGTGCCAGCGGACCCAGAGGGGGGAACACTGAAGCTTTCTTT. Translated, it gives CASGPRGGNTEAFF.